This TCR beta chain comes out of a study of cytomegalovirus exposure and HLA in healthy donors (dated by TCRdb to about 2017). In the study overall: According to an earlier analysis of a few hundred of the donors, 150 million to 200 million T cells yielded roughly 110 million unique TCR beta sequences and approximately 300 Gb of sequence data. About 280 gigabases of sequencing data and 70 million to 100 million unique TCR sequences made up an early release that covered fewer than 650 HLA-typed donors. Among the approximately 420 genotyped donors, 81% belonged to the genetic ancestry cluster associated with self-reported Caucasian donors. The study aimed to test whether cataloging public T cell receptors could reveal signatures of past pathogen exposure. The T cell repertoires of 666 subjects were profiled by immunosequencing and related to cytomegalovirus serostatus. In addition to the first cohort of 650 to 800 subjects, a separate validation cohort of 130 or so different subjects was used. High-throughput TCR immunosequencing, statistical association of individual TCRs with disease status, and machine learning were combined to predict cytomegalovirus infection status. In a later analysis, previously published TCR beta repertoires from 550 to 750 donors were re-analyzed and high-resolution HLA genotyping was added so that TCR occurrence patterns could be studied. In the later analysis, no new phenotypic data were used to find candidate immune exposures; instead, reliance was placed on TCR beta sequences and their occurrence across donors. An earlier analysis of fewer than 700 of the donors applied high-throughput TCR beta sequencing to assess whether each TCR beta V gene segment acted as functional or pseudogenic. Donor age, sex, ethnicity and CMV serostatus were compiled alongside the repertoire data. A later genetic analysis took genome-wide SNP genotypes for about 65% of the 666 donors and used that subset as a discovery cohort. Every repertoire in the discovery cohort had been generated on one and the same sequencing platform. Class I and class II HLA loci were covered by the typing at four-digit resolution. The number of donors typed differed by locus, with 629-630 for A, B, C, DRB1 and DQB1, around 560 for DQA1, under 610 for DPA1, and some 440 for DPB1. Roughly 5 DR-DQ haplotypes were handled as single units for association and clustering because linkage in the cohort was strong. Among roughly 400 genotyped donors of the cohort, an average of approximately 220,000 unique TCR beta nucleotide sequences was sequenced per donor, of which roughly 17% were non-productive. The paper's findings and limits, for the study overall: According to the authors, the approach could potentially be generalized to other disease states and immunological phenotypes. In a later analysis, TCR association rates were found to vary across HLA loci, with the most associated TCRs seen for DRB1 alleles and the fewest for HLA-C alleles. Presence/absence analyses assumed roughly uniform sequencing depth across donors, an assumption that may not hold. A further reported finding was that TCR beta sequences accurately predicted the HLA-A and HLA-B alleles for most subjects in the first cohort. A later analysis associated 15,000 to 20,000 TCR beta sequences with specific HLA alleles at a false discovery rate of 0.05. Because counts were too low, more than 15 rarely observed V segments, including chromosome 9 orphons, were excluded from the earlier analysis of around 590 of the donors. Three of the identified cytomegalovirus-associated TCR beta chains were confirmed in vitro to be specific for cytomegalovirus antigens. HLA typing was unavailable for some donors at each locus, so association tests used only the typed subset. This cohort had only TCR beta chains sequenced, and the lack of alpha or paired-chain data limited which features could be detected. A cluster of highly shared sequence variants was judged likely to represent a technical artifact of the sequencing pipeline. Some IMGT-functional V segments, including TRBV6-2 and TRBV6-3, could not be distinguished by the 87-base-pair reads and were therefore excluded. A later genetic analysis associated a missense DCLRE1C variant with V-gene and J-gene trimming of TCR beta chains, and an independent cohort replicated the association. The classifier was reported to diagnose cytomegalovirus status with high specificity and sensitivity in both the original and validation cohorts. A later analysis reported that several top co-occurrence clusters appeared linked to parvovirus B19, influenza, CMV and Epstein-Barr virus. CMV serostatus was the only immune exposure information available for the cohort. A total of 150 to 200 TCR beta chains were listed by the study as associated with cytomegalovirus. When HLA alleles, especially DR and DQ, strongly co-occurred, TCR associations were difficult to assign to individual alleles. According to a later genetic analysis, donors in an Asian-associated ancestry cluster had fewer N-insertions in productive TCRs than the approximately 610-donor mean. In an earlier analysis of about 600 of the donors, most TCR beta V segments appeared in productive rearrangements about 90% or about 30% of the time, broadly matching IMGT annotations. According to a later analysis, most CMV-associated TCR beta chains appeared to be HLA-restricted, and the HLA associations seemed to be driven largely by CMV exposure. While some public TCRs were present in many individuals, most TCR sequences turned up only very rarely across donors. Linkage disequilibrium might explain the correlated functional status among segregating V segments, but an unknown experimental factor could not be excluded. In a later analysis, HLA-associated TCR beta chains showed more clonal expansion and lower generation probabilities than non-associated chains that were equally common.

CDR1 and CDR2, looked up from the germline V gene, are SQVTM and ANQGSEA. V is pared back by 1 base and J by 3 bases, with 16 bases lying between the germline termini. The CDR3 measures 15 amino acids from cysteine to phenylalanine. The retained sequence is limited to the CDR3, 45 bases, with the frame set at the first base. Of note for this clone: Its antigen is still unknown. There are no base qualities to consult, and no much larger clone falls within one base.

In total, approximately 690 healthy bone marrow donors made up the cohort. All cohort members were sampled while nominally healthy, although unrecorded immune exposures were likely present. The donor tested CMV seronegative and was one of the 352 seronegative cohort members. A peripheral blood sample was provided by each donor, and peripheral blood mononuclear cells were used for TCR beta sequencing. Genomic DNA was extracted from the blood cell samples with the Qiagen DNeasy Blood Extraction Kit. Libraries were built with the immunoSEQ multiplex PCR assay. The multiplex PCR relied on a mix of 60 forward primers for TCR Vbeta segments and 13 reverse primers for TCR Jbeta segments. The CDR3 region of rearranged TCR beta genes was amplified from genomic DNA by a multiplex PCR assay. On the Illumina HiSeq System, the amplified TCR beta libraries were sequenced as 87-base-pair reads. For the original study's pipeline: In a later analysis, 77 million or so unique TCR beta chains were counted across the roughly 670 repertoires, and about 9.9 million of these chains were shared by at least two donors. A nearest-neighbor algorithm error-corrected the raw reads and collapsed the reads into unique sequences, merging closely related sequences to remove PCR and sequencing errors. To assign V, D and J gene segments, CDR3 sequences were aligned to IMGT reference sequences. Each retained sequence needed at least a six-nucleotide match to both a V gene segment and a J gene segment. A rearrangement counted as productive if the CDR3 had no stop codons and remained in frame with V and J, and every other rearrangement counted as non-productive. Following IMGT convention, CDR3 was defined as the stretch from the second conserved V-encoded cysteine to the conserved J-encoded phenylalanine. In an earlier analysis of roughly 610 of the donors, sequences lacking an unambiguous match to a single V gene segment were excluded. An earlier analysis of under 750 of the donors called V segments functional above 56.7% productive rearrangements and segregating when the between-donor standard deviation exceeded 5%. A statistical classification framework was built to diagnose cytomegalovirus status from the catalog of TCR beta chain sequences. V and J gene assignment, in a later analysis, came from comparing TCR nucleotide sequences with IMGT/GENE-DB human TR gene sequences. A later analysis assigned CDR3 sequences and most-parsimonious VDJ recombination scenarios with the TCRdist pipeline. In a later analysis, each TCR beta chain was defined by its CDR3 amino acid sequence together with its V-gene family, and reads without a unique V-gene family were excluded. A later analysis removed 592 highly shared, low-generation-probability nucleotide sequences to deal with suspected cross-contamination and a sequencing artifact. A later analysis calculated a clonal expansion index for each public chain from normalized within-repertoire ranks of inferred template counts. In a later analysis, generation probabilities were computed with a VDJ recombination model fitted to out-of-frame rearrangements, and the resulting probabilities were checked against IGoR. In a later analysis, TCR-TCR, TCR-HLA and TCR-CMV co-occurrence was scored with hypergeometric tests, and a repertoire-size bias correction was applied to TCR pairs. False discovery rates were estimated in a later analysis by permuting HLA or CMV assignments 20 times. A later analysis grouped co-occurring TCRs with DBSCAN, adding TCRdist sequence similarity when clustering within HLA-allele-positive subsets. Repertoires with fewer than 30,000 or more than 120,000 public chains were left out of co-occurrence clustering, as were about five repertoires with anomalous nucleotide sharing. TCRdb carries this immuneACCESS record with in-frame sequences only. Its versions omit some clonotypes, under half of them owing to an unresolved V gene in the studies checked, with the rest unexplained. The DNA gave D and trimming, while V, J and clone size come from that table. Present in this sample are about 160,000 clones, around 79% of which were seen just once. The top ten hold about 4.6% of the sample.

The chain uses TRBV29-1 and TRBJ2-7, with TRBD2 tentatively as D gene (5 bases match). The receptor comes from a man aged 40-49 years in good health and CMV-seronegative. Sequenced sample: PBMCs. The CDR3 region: CSVEGQRGSLYEQYF. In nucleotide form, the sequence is TGCAGCGTTGAAGGGCAGCGAGGGTCCCTCTACGAGCAGTACTTC.